This entry features one T cell receptor (beta chain) sequence. Its target is unknown. These data come from a study of cytomegalovirus exposure and HLA in healthy donors. Overall study context: A previous analysis identified approximately 120 million unique TCR beta sequences derived from around 200 million T cells. Most genotyped donors, about four fifths of 300 to 400, had Caucasian-associated genetic ancestry. Study-wide findings and caveats: In a later analysis, common viral pathogens appeared linked to several of the most significant clusters. Investigators reported some 150 TCR beta chains as tied to cytomegalovirus.

PCR primers comprised 60 Vbeta and 13 Jbeta primers. Measured with immunoSEQ multiplex PCR; TCRdb has only the in-frame clones, and not every one. The data hold 70,000 to 95,000 clones, with about 78% observed a single time. Germline CDR1 reads MGHDK; CDR2 reads SYGVNS. The CDR3 totals 14 residues. Between the trimmed V and J ends, which lost 2 bases and 0 bases, there was a span of 5 bases. Sequenced sample: PBMCs. The receptor comes from a man between 35 and 55 years old in good health and CMV-seronegative. V usage is TRBV25-1 and J usage is TRBJ1-5; unclear D gene. CDR3 DNA sequence: TGTGCCAGCAGTGAAGACTTTAGCAATCAGCCCCAGCATTTT. Its protein is CASSEDFSNQPQHF.